Below are 7 T cell receptor beta chains sequenced from a single sample in a study of PD-L1 blockade in urothelial cancer (dated by TCRdb to the late 2010s). The library was made by the immunoSEQ multiplex PCR assay. Not all clones reach the TCRdb copy of this immuneACCESS table, which keeps in-frame sequences only. Checked studies attribute under half of the gap to unresolved V genes and leave the rest unexplained. The sample table shows under 80,000 clones, and more than 80% are seen once. The ten largest clones add up to 4.5% to 6% of the sample. Sample time point, as interpreted from the label and publication: pretreatment peripheral blood. The sequencing here drew on PBMCs, taken around atezolizumab (anti-PD-L1) treatment. These receptors all come from a man in his sixties or seventies with urothelial cancer.

The V call is TRBV7-9, the J call TRBJ2-7; perhaps TRBD1 as D (6 bases). Germline V gene sequence: CDR1 SEHNR, CDR2 FQNEAQ (reference sequence). The CDR3 runs 13 residues. V gave up 4 bases and J gave up 9 bases, with 16 bases separating them. CDR3 sequence reads: CASSSDRLLGQYF. CDR3 nucleotide sequence: TGTGCCAGCAGCTCCGACAGGCTTCTCGGGCAGTACTTC.

The J gene is TRBJ2-7, the V gene TRBV5-1, with TRBD2 identical over 7 bases. The CDR3 spans 14 residues. Germline assignment: CDR1 SGHRS and CDR2 YFSETQ. V gave up 0 bases and J gave up 6 bases; unmatched junction bases: 6. This CDR3 is CASSLAAGDLEQYF. The DNA of the CDR3 is TGCGCCAGCAGCTTGGCGGCGGGAGATCTCGAGCAGTACTTC.

This clone is a singleton in its sample. This chain uses TRBV18 with TRBJ2-7; 7 nucleotides align to TRBD2. Trimming took 6 bases from V and 2 from J; bases not matched to a gene: 7. In germline, CDR1 is KGHSH, CDR2 LQKENI. This CDR3 has 14 amino acids. The DNA for the CDR3 is TGTGCCAGCTCGCCTCGGGGGACTACCTACGAGCAGTACTTC. It translates to CASSPRGTTYEQYF. The full variable domain, completed using reference TRBV18 and TRBJ2-7, is NAGVMQNPRHLVRRRGQEARLRCSPMKGHSHVYWYRQLPEEGLKFMVYLQKENIIDESGMPKERFSAEFPKEGPSILRIQQVVRGDSAAYFCASSPRGTTYEQYFGPGTRLTVT.

V usage is TRBV29-1 and J usage is TRBJ1-2; 10 bases match TRBD1. The trim removed 5 bases at V and 8 bases at J, leaving 8 bases unmatched. Germline CDR1 and CDR2: SQVTM and ANQGSEA. The length of the CDR3 is 13 residues. CDR3 protein: CSVRPTGGHGYTF. The CDR3 DNA reads as TGCAGCGTTAGACCGACAGGGGGCCACGGCTACACCTTC.

The chain has TRBV18 and TRBJ2-7; D remains unclear. Germline V CDR1 and CDR2: KGHSH, LQKENI. Trimming stripped 4 bases from V and 0 bases from J, with 10 bases between. This CDR3 spans 14 amino acids. The CDR3 here is CASSLTATSYEQYF. The CDR3 region has the DNA TGTGCCAGCTCACTAACAGCTACCTCCTACGAGCAGTACTTC.

The chain joins TRBV7-2 to TRBJ2-7; TRBD1 agrees at 7 bases. The CDR3 totals 14 residues. In germline, CDR1 is SGHTA, CDR2 FQGNSA. Germline trimming cut 5 bases from V and 1 base from J; bases unmatched to any gene: 5. The CDR3 protein is CASSNRQGSYEQYF. The CDR3 DNA reads as TGTGCCAGCAGCAACCGACAGGGATCCTACGAGCAGTACTTC.

This chain joins TRBV2 and TRBJ2-6, with D possibly TRBD2 on 5 matching bases. Germline V gene data show CDR1 as SNHLY and CDR2 as FYNNEI. This CDR3 has 18 amino acids. Trimming left V 6 bases short and J 0 bases short, with 18 bases between. Here the CDR3 reads CASRVSEGTRSGANVLTF. Here the CDR3 DNA reads TGTGCCAGCAGGGTCTCCGAGGGAACTCGCTCTGGGGCCAACGTCCTGACTTTC.